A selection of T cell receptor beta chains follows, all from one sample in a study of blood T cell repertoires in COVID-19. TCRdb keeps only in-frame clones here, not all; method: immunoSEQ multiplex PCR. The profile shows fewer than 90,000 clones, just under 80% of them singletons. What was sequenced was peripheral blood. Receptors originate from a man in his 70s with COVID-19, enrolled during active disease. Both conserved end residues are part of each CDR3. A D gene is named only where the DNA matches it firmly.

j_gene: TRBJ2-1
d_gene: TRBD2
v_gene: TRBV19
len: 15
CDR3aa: CASSTLAGGRDEQFF

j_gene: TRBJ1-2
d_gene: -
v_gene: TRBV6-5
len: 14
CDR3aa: CASSYGGAYYGYTF

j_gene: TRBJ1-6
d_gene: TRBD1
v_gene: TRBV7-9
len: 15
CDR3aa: CASSLEGQTYSPLHF

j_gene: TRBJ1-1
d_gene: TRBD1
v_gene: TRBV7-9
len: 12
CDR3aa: CASSLAGTVAFF

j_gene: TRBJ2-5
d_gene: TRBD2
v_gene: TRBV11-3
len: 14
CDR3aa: CASSLLATPETQYF

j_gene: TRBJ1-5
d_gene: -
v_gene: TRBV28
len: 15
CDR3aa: CASSLIGPSNQPQHF

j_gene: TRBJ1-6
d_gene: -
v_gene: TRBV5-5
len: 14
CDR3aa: CASSLSQGNSPLHF

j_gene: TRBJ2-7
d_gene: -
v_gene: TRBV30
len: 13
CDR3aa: CAWSVQSSYEQYF

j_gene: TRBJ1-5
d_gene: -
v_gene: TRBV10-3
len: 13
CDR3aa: CAISDRDNQPQHF

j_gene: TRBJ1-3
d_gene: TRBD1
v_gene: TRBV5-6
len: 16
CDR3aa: CASSLGPDRAGNTIYF

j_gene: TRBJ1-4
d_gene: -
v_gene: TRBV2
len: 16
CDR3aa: CASSSFTGPSNEKLFF

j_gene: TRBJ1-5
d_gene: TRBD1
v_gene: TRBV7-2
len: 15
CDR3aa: CASSPASTGVQPQHF

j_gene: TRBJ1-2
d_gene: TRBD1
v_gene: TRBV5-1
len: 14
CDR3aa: CASSSQQGYYGYTF

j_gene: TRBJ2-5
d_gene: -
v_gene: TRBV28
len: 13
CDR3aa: CASSLYSQETQYF

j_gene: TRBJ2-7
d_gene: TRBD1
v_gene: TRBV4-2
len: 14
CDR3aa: CASSRGDRDYEQYF

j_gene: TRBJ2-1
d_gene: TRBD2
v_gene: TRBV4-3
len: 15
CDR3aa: CASSQEALAGQTQFF

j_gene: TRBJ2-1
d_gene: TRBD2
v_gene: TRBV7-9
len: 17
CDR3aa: CASSLGLAGGHGNEQFF

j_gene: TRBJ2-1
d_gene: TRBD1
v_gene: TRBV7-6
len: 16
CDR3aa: CASSSTGTGNYNEQFF

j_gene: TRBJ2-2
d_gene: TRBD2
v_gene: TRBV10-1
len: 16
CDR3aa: CASSVPPGGGTGELFF

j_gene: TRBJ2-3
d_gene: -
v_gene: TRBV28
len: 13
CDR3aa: CASSSPLGDTQYF

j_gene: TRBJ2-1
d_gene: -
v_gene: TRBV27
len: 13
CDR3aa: CASSSEGDPSRFF

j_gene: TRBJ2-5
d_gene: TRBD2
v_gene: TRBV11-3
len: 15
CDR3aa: CASSSQAGGPETQYF

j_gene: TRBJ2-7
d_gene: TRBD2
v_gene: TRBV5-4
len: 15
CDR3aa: CASSLAGLAFYEQYF

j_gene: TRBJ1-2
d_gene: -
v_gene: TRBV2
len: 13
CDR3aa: CASSSHRDGGYTF

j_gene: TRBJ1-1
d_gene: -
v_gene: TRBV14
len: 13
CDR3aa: CASSQSSRTEAFF

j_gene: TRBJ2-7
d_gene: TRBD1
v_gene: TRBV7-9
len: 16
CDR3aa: CASSLPSGTGAYEQYF

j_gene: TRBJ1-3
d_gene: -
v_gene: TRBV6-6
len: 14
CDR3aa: CASTPQYSGNTIYF

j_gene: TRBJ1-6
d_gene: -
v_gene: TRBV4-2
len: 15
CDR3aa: CASSQDLQYNSPLHF

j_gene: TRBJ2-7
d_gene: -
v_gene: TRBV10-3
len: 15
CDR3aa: CAISAKGGGSYEQYF

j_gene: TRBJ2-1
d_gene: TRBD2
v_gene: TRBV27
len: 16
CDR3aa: CASSPGLARLENEQFF

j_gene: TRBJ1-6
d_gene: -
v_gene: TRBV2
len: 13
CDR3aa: CASSEQGSSPLHF

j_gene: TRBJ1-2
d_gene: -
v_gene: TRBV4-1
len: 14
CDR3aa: CASSQDSNSLVYTF

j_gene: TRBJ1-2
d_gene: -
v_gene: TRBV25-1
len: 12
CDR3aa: CASSEYGYGYTF

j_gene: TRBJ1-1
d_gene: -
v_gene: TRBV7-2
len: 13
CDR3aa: CASSLGRGLKAFF

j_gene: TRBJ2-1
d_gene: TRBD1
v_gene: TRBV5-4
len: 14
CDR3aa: CASSLEGFLTGGFF

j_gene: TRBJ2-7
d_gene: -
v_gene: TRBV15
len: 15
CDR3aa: CATSRDEGQTGGQYF

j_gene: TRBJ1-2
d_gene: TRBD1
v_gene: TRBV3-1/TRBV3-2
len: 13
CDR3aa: CASYGTGNYGYTF

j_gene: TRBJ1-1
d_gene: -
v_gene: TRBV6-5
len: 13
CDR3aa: CASSYPGNTEAFF

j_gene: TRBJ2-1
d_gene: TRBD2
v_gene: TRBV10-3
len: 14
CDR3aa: CAVGGTSDLNEQFF

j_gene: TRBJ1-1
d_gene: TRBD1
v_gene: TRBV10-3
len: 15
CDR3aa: CATRGTGTMNTEAFF

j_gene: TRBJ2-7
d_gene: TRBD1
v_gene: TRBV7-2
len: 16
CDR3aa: CASSLTPGTGSYEQYF

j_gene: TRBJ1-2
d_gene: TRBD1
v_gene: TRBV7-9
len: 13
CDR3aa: CASGTGDNYGYTF